The clone carrying this TCR beta chain was counted a few times. CDR1 and CDR2 from the germline V gene are MNHEY and SVGAGI. CDR3 length equals 14 residues. V dropped 7 bases and J dropped 13 bases, with 20 bases sitting between them. The sample originates from a study of blood T cell repertoires in COVID-19. Overall study context: Material from acute and convalescent COVID-19 was sourced from the United States, Italy and Spain. Sources were T cells, B-cell-depleted T cells, or PBMCs; the material itself was cDNA or gDNA.

Original handling: Amplification with reference gene primers provided the estimates of nucleated cell counts. Only in-frame clones appear in the TCRdb table, and some are missing; sequencing was by immunoSEQ multiplex PCR. V, J and clone size derive from that table, while D and trimming were established from the DNA sequence. The sample lists some 40,000 clones; approximately 88% were seen once. The sequencing input was peripheral blood. The receptor's source is a human donor in a cohort sampled during active COVID-19. The rearrangement links TRBV6-5 to TRBJ1-6, with D unclear. The CDR3 sequence is CASKGEASASPLHF. The CDR3 nucleotides are TGTGCCAGCAAGGGAGAGGCATCCGCTTCCCCCCTCCACTTT.